Shown below are 6 T cell receptor beta chains from a single sample sequenced in a study of shared clonotypes between healthy human individuals. CD45RO-negative, CCR7-selected cells formed the naive CD8 fraction, which excluded terminally differentiated effector memory CD45RA+ cells. The protocol was immunoSEQ multiplex PCR, while the TCRdb copy is restricted to in-frame clones and leaves out a portion. The table includes roughly 890,000 clones, 80% to 95% detected once. Specimen: naive CD8+ T cells sorted from blood. The receptors here all came from a young man in good health.

The rearrangement uses TRBV6-5 and TRBJ2-7, with 9 bases that match TRBD1. This CDR3 spans 13 amino acids. CDR1 and CDR2 (germline): MNHEY, SVGAGI. V was pared by 10 bases and J by 5 bases, with 9 bases of the junction left unmatched. This CDR3 is CATGKTGGDEQYF. CDR3 nucleotides: TGTGCCACTGGAAAAACAGGGGGCGACGAGCAGTACTTC.

The chain combines TRBV10-2 with TRBJ2-7; D is tentatively TRBD1 or TRBD2 (5 bases each). Germline lookup yields CDR1 WSHSY and CDR2 SAAADI. This CDR3 region has 14 residues. V lost 10 bases and J lost 2, with 18 bases in between. CDR3 nucleotides: TGCGCCATTGGGGATGGGGGATCTCCCTACGAGCAGTACTTC. This encodes CAIGDGGSPYEQYF.

This chain links TRBV7-9 with TRBJ2-7; 11 bases align to TRBD1. V lost 10 bases, J lost 6 bases, and 5 bases stayed unmatched. The CDR3 sequence is 12 residues long. Germline loops: CDR1 SEHNR, CDR2 FQNEAQ (reference sequence). The DNA of the CDR3 is TGTGCCACCCGGACAGGGGGCGCCGAGCAGTACTTC. Translated, it gives CATRTGGAEQYF. The variable domain in full, completed from reference TRBV7-9 and TRBJ2-7, reads DTGVSQNPRHKITKRGQNVTFRCDPISEHNRLYWYRQTLGQGPEFLTYFQNEAQLEKSRLLSDRFSAERPKGSFSTLEIQRTEQGDSAMYLCATRTGGAEQYFGPGTRLTVT.

This chain joins TRBV7-8 and TRBJ2-6; 7 bases agree with TRBD2. The CDR3 consists of 17 residues. Germline V gene data show CDR1 as SGHVS and CDR2 as FQNEAQ. J lost 0 bases, V lost 7 bases, and 9 bases had no gene match. The CDR3, as DNA: TGTGCCAGCAATTGGGAGGGCGTCGGCTCTGGGGCCAACGTCCTGACTTTC. This sequence encodes CASNWEGVGSGANVLTF.

The V gene is TRBV6-5, the J gene TRBJ2-5; TRBD1 matches at 7 bases. Germline-derived CDR1 and CDR2 are MNHEY and SVGAGI. J lost 5 bases, V lost 0 bases, and 6 bases had no gene match. The CDR3 contains 15 residues. The CDR3 loop is CASSYSRTGRETQYF. The CDR3 nucleotides read TGTGCCAGCAGTTACTCTCGGACAGGAAGGGAGACCCAGTACTTC.

J is TRBJ2-4 and V is TRBV10-3; no firm D call. V was shortened by 6 bases and J by 3 bases, with 12 bases between the two germline ends. The germline V gene encodes CDR1 ENHRY and CDR2 SYGVKD. The CDR3 loop spans 14 amino acids. CDR3: CAISDRTDKNIQYF. Written as DNA, the CDR3 is TGTGCCATCAGCGACCGGACGGACAAAAACATTCAGTACTTC.